The clone carrying this TCR beta chain has a handful of counts. Its antigen remains unidentified. This sample is part of a study of cytotoxic CD8 clonotypes in ibrutinib-treated CLL. Whole-study findings and limits: On treatment, the uncommon public clonotypes contracted or remained stable. In comparison with age-matched healthy donors, baseline clonality was higher and tracked circulating CD8+ T-cell counts.

The source of roughly 1.9 micrograms of genomic DNA for TCR beta libraries was cryopreserved PBMCs. The germline V gene encodes CDR1 LNHDA and CDR2 SQIVND (reference sequence). V was cut by 4 bases and J by 6 bases, with 12 bases left in between. CDR3 length equals 14 residues. Libraries were prepared by immunoSEQ multiplex PCR; TCRdb keeps only in-frame clonotypes and omits some of them. This table holds around 300,000 clones, approximately 80% found once. The V gene is TRBV19, the J gene TRBJ2-2; a possible D gene is TRBD1 (5 bases). The material sequenced was PBMCs, taken before ibrutinib treatment. This receptor was taken from a human donor with chronic lymphocytic leukemia. CDR3: CASSRAGQAGELFF. CDR3 DNA: TGTGCCAGTAGTAGGGCAGGGCAAGCCGGGGAGCTGTTTTTT.